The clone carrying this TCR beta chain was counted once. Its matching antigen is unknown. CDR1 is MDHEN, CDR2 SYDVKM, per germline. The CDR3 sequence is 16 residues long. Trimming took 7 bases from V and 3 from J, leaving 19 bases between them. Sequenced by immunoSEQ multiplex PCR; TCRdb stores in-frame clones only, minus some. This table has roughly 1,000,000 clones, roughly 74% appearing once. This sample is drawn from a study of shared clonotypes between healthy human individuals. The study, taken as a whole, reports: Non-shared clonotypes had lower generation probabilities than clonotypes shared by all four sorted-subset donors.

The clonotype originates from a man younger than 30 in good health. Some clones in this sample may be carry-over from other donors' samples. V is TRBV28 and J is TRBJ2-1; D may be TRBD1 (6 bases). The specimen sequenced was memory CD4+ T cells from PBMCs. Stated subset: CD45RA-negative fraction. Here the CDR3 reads CASTTSGRGFYNEQFF. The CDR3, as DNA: TGTGCCAGCACCACCTCGGGCAGGGGCTTCTACAATGAGCAGTTCTTC.